These 13 T cell receptor beta chains were all obtained from the same sample, sequenced in a study of Graves' ophthalmopathy and Graves' hyperthyroidism. The authors amplified TCR beta CDR3 regions, and they did so from RNA transcripts for repertoire sequencing. The library came from an HTBI-primed first-round RT-PCR and a second-round multiplex PCR. TCRdb re-derived calls from the multiplex PCR reads in MiXCR, one entry per CDR3 protein. This sample has about 640,000 distinct CDR3 sequences, with roughly 41% found just once. Sequences were obtained from peripheral blood. The receptors derive from an adult man with Graves' ophthalmopathy.

The genes are TRBV29-1 and TRBJ1-2; 7 bases are a match to TRBD1. The V and J ends lost 7 bases and 4 bases, in that order; junction bases with no gene match: 3. CDR1 and CDR2 from the germline V gene are SQVTM and ANQGSEA. The CDR3 covers 11 residues. CDR3: CSAGTAYGYTF. The DNA of the CDR3 is TGCAGCGCCGGGACAGCCTATGGCTACACCTTC. The complete variable domain, with remaining parts taken from reference TRBV29-1 and TRBJ1-2, reads SAVISQKPSRDICQRGTSLTIQCQVDSQVTMMFWYRQQPGQSLTLIATANQGSEATYESGFVIDKFPISRPNLTFSTLTVSNMSPEDSSIYLCSAGTAYGYTFGSGTRLTVV.

This clonotype was seen ten or more times. The chain has TRBV5-1 and TRBJ1-1; a possible D gene is TRBD1 (5 bases). V was cut by 0 bases and J by 3 bases, with 9 bases left in between. The germline CDR1 and CDR2 sequences are SGHRS and YFSETQ. The length of the CDR3 is 14 residues. The CDR3 here is CASSLDGGYTEAFF. The CDR3 nucleotides read TGCGCCAGCAGCTTGGACGGGGGGTACACTGAAGCTTTCTTT.

In its sample, this clonotype was seen many times. The chain combines TRBV7-9 with TRBJ1-5, with no clear D. The germline V gene encodes CDR1 SEHNR and CDR2 FQNEAQ (reference sequence). This CDR3 comprises 13 residues. The V end lost 1 base, the J end lost 6 bases, and 7 bases lay between the germline ends. CDR3 sequence reads: CASSLGAAQPQHF. Written as DNA, the CDR3 is TGTGCCAGCAGCTTAGGGGCAGCTCAGCCCCAGCATTTT.

This clonotype has just a few counts. The rearrangement links TRBV10-3 to TRBJ1-2; 7 bases line up with TRBD1. The CDR3 has 14 amino acids. V was pared by 4 bases and J by 3 bases, with 5 bases of the junction left unmatched. The V gene's germline CDR1 is ENHRY and CDR2 SYGVKD. CDR3 sequence: CAISGGTAYYGYTF. DNA of the CDR3: TGTGCCATCAGTGGGGGGACAGCGTACTATGGCTACACCTTC.

The sample holds many counts of this clonotype. The V and J genes are TRBV9 and TRBJ2-2, with TRBD1 matching over 8 bases. The V gene end was trimmed by 1 base and the J gene end by 5 bases; junction bases not matched to a gene: 7. The germline V gene encodes CDR1 SGDLS and CDR2 YYNGEE. The length of the CDR3 is 16 residues. The CDR3 spells CASSVSRGLRTGELFF. DNA for the CDR3: TGTGCCAGCAGCGTATCCAGGGGGCTGAGAACCGGGGAGCTGTTTTTT. The full variable domain, its missing parts supplied by reference TRBV9 and TRBJ2-2, is DSGVTQTPKHLITATGQRVTLRCSPRSGDLSVYWYQQSLDQGLQFLIQYYNGEERAKGNILERFSAQQFPDLHSELNLSSLELGDSALYFCASSVSRGLRTGELFFGEGSRLTVL.

The gene calls are TRBV2 and TRBJ2-7; TRBD2 aligns across 15 bases. The CDR3 contains 14 residues. With V trimmed by 6 bases and J by 5 bases, 2 bases remained unmatched. CDR1 and CDR2 from the germline V gene are SNHLY and FYNNEI. The CDR3 sequence: CASRRTSGRDEQYF. The DNA for the CDR3 is TGTGCCAGCAGGCGGACTAGCGGGAGGGACGAGCAGTACTTC.

This clonotype was observed many times. The J gene is TRBJ1-5, the V gene TRBV2; 7 bases align to TRBD1. V dropped 5 bases and J dropped 0; count of bases not matched to a gene: 13. This CDR3 comprises 18 residues. Looked up from germline, CDR1 is SNHLY and CDR2 is FYNNEI. CDR3 DNA: TGTGCCAGCAGTAAGGGACAGCCCACTAGTTATAGCAATCAGCCCCAGCATTTT. This sequence encodes CASSKGQPTSYSNQPQHF.

This clonotype was seen repeatedly, ten times or more. The chain recombines TRBV9 with TRBJ1-1, with no clear D. This CDR3 has 15 residues. CDR1 is SGDLS, CDR2 YYNGEE, per germline. V was shortened by 4 bases and J by 0 bases, with 13 bases between the two germline ends. The CDR3, as DNA: TGTGCCAGCAGCCCGACGAAACCACTGAACACTGAAGCTTTCTTT. Translating gives CASSPTKPLNTEAFF.

This clonotype has a handful of counts. V gene TRBV28 combines with J gene TRBJ1-2, with TRBD1 matching 7 bases. Germline V gene lookup returns CDR1 MDHEN and CDR2 SYDVKM. The CDR3 sequence is 12 residues long. The ends lost 8 bases at V and 8 bases at J; junction bases unmatched: 8. CDR3 nucleotide sequence: TGTGCCAGCCACAGGGGCGAAGTGGGCTACACCTTC. It specifies CASHRGEVGYTF.

This clonotype has ten or more counts. V gene TRBV12-3 or TRBV12-4 combines with J gene TRBJ1-5; D remains ambiguous. The CDR3 is made up of 14 amino acids. The V and J ends lost 5 bases and 3 bases respectively, with 11 bases between them. The CDR3 bases are TGTGCCAGCAGTCCGGACCTGAACAATCAGCCCCAGCATTTT. Amino acids: CASSPDLNNQPQHF.

This clonotype came up a few times. The chain couples TRBV7-9 to TRBJ2-7; 8 bases map to TRBD1. The trim removed 5 bases at V and 9 bases at J, leaving 12 bases unmatched. Per germline, CDR1 SEHNR and CDR2 FQNEAQ (reference sequence). This CDR3 region has 14 residues. This CDR3 reads CASSGRIQGAGQYF. CDR3 nucleotides: TGTGCCAGCAGCGGACGGATCCAGGGGGCCGGGCAGTACTTC.

This clonotype was seen at least ten times. The J gene is TRBJ2-7, the V gene TRBV25-1; TRBD1 matches at 8 bases. The CDR3 is 15 amino acids. Germline assignment: CDR1 MGHDK and CDR2 SYGVNS. V trimming: 6 bases; J trimming: 1 base; junction bases outside the gene matches: 8. The CDR3 spells CASRPDRGPSYEQYF. The CDR3 DNA sequence: TGTGCCAGCAGACCAGACAGGGGCCCTTCCTACGAGCAGTACTTC.

This clonotype has a count of ten or more. The chain's CDR3 is CASSLPPGNYGYTF. The CDR3 nucleotides read TGTGCCAGCAGTTTGCCCCCAGGGAACTATGGCTACACCTTC. The chain carries TRBV12-3 or TRBV12-4 and TRBJ1-2, with a tentative D call TRBD1 (5 bases). The ends were cut back, 3 bases at V and 2 bases at J, with 10 bases in the middle. The CDR3 runs 14 residues.